This T cell receptor (beta chain) was found in a study of PD-1 blockade in classical Hodgkin lymphoma. Each patient experienced a relapse that followed autologous stem cell transplantation, and brentuximab vedotin exposure varied. Best responses fell into complete response, partial response or progressive disease. Measured with immunoSEQ multiplex PCR; TCRdb has only the in-frame clones, and not every one. Here the sample spans about 98,000 clones, 80% to 95% being singletons. The sequence was obtained from a human donor with classical Hodgkin lymphoma. The material sequenced was peripheral blood mononuclear cells (PBMCs), taken at baseline.

As DNA, the CDR3 is TGTGCCTGGAACTTACAGAGAGGGGCTGGAAACACCATATATTTT. Protein: CAWNLQRGAGNTIYF. V usage is TRBV30 and J usage is TRBJ1-3; weak D call: TRBD1 (5 bases). The V gene's germline CDR1 is GTSNPN and CDR2 SVGIG (reference sequence). V gave up 4 bases and J gave up 2 bases, with 15 bases separating them. The CDR3 spans 15 residues. The full variable domain, in which reference TRBV30 and TRBJ1-3 provide the parts outside the CDR3, is SQTIHQWPATLVQPVGSPLSLECTVEGTSNPNLYWYRQAAGRGLQLLFYSVGIGQISSEVPQNLSASRPQDRQFILSSKKLLLSDSGFYLCAWNLQRGAGNTIYFGEGSWLTVV.